This note documents a single T cell receptor (beta chain) sequence. Germline V gives CDR1 SNHLY, CDR2 FYNNEI. Trimming took 6 bases from V and 2 from J, leaving 14 bases between them. The CDR3 is 14 amino acids. The entry originates in a study of Graves' ophthalmopathy and Graves' hyperthyroidism. RNA transcripts yielded amplified TCR beta CDR3 regions. HTBI primers were employed in first-round RT-PCR, then a second-round multiplex PCR followed. In TCRdb, the multiplex PCR reads were re-called with MiXCR into one record per CDR3 protein. The profile shows about 380,000 distinct CDR3 sequences, over 15% of them singletons.

This clonotype was sampled from a woman between 18 and 29 years old with stable Graves' hyperthyroidism. Sample: peripheral blood. V and J are TRBV2 and TRBJ2-7; no clear D gene. CDR3 loop: CASRKKEDAYEQYF. The CDR3 coding sequence is TGTGCCAGCAGAAAAAAGGAAGACGCCTACGAGCAGTACTTC.